What follows are 17 T cell receptor beta chains derived from one specimen sequenced in a study of blood T cell repertoires in COVID-19. Libraries were prepared by immunoSEQ multiplex PCR; TCRdb keeps only in-frame clonotypes and omits some of them. Among 250,000 to 300,000 clones listed, about nine tenths were seen once. The specimen sequenced was peripheral blood. The receptors originated from a woman aged 30 to 39 with COVID-19, enrolled during active disease.

This clone has only one observation. The gene calls are TRBV18 and TRBJ2-3; a possible D gene is TRBD1 (6 bases). The CDR3 runs 13 residues. Germline values: CDR1 KGHSH, CDR2 LQKENI. With 6 bases removed from V and 4 bases from J, the gap between germline ends came to 11 bases. In DNA form, the CDR3 reads TGTGCCAGCTCTCCTACAGGGTCAGATACGCAGTATTTT. Encoded protein: CASSPTGSDTQYF.

The gene calls are TRBV19 and TRBJ1-3; no definite D call. Germline CDR1 and CDR2: LNHDA and SQIVND (reference sequence). There are 18 residues in the CDR3. V gave up 3 bases and J gave up 0 bases, with 18 bases separating them. The CDR3 DNA reads as TGTGCCAGTAGTATGATCCCGGACGGGATCCACTCTGGAAACACCATATATTTT. The encoded protein is CASSMIPDGIHSGNTIYF.

V gene TRBV11-2 combines with J gene TRBJ1-2; maybe TRBD1 (6 bases). The V end was cut by 5 bases, the J end by 8 bases, with 21 bases between. CDR3 length: 15 amino acids. Germline V gives CDR1 SGHAT, CDR2 FQNNGV. CDR3 amino acids: CASSPPFRGVGGYTF. CDR3 nucleotide sequence: TGTGCCAGCAGCCCGCCTTTCAGGGGCGTGGGGGGCTACACCTTC.

This rearrangement joins TRBV5-4 to TRBJ1-2; 9 nucleotides line up with TRBD1. The CDR3 totals 16 residues. Looked up from germline, CDR1 is SGHNT and CDR2 is YYREEE (reference sequence). V was clipped by 6 bases and J by 4 bases; unmatched bases: 13. CDR3 loop: CASTSWTGQGLYGYTF. For the CDR3, the DNA is TGTGCCAGCACCTCTTGGACGGGACAGGGTCTCTATGGCTACACCTTC.

V is TRBV5-6 and J is TRBJ2-7; 9 nucleotides agree with TRBD1. Germline CDR1 SGHDT, CDR2 YYEEEE. The length of the CDR3 is 15 residues. V lost 7 bases and J lost 4; bases outside the gene matches: 12. The CDR3 DNA is TGTGCCAGCGCCGGGACAGGGATAATACCTTACGAGCAGTACTTC. It encodes CASAGTGIIPYEQYF.

The chain couples TRBV9 to TRBJ1-2; D is unclear. Trimming stripped 0 bases from V and 8 bases from J, with 20 bases between. This CDR3 has 16 residues. Germline CDR1 SGDLS, CDR2 YYNGEE. DNA of the CDR3: TGTGCCAGCAGCGTAGGAGGGAGCATTGGAGGATGGGGCTACACCTTC. Protein sequence: CASSVGGSIGGWGYTF.

This chain joins TRBV7-9 and TRBJ2-7; D is uncertain. The V and J ends lost 4 bases and 6 bases respectively, with 16 bases between them. The CDR3 is 14 amino acids. Germline-derived CDR1 and CDR2 are SEHNR and FQNEAQ (reference sequence). The chain's CDR3 is CASSSPSTPSEQYF. The CDR3 nucleotides read TGTGCCAGCAGCTCCCCGTCGACACCTTCCGAGCAGTACTTC.

The rearrangement joins TRBV7-8 to TRBJ2-1, with unresolved D. Trimming left V 2 bases short and J 4 bases short, with 9 bases between. The germline V gene encodes CDR1 SGHVS and CDR2 FQNEAQ. The CDR3 length is 14 residues. CDR3 in DNA: TGTGCCAGCAGCTTATTTGCCGGTTACAATGAGCAGTTCTTC. It encodes CASSLFAGYNEQFF.

The J gene is TRBJ1-1, the V gene TRBV14; tentatively, D is TRBD1 (6 bases). The germline gives CDR1 SGHDN, CDR2 FVKESK. The V and J ends lost 6 bases and 3 bases respectively, with 14 bases between them. The CDR3 has 14 amino acids. The CDR3 is CASSIGEGDTEAFF. Written as DNA, the CDR3 is TGTGCCAGCAGTATCGGGGAGGGGGACACTGAAGCTTTCTTT.

The genes are TRBV5-5 and TRBJ2-7; D is uncertain. With 0 bases removed from V and 3 bases from J, the gap between germline ends came to 7 bases. Per germline, CDR1 SGHKS and CDR2 YYEKEE (reference sequence). This CDR3 comprises 13 residues. The CDR3, as DNA: TGTGCCAGCAGCTTGGTTCCTAACTACGAGCAGTACTTC. Translated: CASSLVPNYEQYF.

The rearrangement uses TRBV4-1 and TRBJ1-2, with D perhaps TRBD1 (5 bases). Trimming removed 0 bases at V and 8 bases at J, with 10 bases between. CDR1 MGHRA and CDR2 YSYEKL come from the germline V gene. The CDR3 contains 13 residues. The CDR3 DNA is TGCGCCAGCAGCCAAGACAGGGTTGGCGGCTACACCTTC. Translation gives CASSQDRVGGYTF.

This clone was seen more than once but under ten times. The V and J genes are TRBV6-5 and TRBJ1-3, with no clear D. The CDR3 is 14 residues long. V dropped 0 bases and J dropped 8 bases, with 11 bases sitting between them. Germline loops: CDR1 MNHEY, CDR2 SVGAGI. CDR3 sequence: CASSYSMEADTIYF. The CDR3 DNA sequence: TGTGCCAGCAGTTACTCGATGGAGGCCGACACCATATATTTT.

A single count supports this clone. The chain combines TRBV5-1 with TRBJ2-7, with TRBD2 matching over 10 bases. From germline, CDR1 is SGHRS and CDR2 YFSETQ. The CDR3 extends over 15 amino acids. J lost 3 bases, V lost 5 bases, and 8 bases had no gene match. The CDR3 DNA is TGCGCCAGCAGGTTTGACACTAGCGGGGTCTACGAGCAGTACTTC. Protein: CASRFDTSGVYEQYF.

The V gene is TRBV3-1 (or the pseudogene TRBV3-2), the J gene TRBJ1-5; TRBD1 matches at 9 bases. This CDR3 has 17 residues. V shed 4 bases and J 5 bases; nucleotides not matched to a gene: 12. Germline CDR1 and CDR2: LGHDT and YNNKEL (reference sequence). The chain's CDR3 is CASSRNPTGGVYQPQHF. The CDR3 DNA reads as TGTGCCAGCAGCCGAAACCCTACAGGGGGCGTTTATCAGCCCCAGCATTTT.

The chain carries TRBV7-6 and TRBJ1-3, with D hard to call. The germline gives CDR1 SGHVS, CDR2 FNYEAQ. The CDR3 runs 16 residues. Trimming left V 5 bases short and J 0 bases short, with 14 bases between. CDR3 sequence reads: CASSTPGKDSGNTIYF. The CDR3 DNA follows: TGTGCCAGCAGCACACCCGGGAAAGACTCTGGAAACACCATATATTTT.

The chain couples TRBV7-2 to TRBJ1-1; D gene ambiguous. V was pared by 4 bases and J by 2 bases, with 5 bases between. This CDR3 region has 12 residues. Germline values: CDR1 SGHTA, CDR2 FQGNSA. CDR3 residues: CASSWRNTEAFF. CDR3 bases: TGTGCCAGCAGCTGGAGAAACACTGAAGCTTTCTTT.

The J gene is TRBJ2-5, the V gene TRBV20-1, with TRBD2 matching 7 bases. V shed 3 bases, J shed 9 bases, and the junction held 4 bases outside the gene matches. The CDR3 is 11 residues long. The germline V gene encodes CDR1 DFQATT and CDR2 SNEGSKA (reference sequence). This CDR3 reads CSASTRGAQYF. The CDR3 region has the DNA TGCAGTGCTAGTACACGGGGGGCCCAGTACTTC.